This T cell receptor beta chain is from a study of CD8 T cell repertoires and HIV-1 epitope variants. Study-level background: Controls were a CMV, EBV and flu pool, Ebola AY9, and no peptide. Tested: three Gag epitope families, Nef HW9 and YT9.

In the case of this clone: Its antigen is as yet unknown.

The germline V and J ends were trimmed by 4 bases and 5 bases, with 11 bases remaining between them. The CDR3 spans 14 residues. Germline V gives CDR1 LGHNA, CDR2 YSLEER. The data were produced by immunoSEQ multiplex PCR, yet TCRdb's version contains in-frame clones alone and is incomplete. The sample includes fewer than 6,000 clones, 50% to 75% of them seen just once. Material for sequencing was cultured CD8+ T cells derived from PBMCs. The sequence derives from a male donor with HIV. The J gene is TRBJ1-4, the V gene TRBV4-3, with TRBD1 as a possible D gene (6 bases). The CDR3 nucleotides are TGCGCCAGCAGCCTAGGGACACTGAATGAAAAACTGTTTTTT. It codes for CASSLGTLNEKLFF.